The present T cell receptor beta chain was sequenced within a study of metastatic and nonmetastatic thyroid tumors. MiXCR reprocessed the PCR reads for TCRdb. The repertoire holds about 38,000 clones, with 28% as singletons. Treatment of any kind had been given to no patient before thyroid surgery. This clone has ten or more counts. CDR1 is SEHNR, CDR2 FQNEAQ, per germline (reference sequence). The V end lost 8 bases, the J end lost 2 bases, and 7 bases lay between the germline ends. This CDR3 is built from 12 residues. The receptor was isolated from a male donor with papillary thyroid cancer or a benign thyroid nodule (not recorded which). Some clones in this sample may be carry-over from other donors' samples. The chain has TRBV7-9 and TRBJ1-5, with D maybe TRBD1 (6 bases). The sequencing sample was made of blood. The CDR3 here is CASGQRNQPQHF. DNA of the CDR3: TGTGCCAGCGGACAGCGCAATCAGCCCCAGCATTTT.